These 15 T cell receptor beta chains originate from one sample sequenced in a study of blood T cell repertoires in COVID-19. Some clones are missing from TCRdb's copy, which holds only in-frame ones; the method was immunoSEQ multiplex PCR. The sample lists around 250,000 clones, almost 85% seen once, with approximately 5.1% in the top ten. The sequencing input was peripheral blood. The source is a man aged 45 to 65 with active or convalescent COVID-19.

This chain links TRBV29-1 with TRBJ1-2, with unresolved D. V shed 1 base and J shed 6 bases, with 15 bases lying between them. The CDR3 runs 14 residues. Germline lookup yields CDR1 SQVTM and CDR2 ANQGSEA. CDR3 bases: TGCAGCGTTGAAGGGTCGGGAACCGCGGATGGCTACACCTTC. Translating it yields CSVEGSGTADGYTF.

The CDR3 sequence: CASSTLLSRRANTGELFF. Written as DNA, the CDR3 is TGTGCCAGCAGCACCTTACTTAGTCGCCGGGCGAACACCGGGGAGCTGTTTTTT. The chain uses TRBV28 and TRBJ2-2, with D hard to call. Germline CDR1 MDHEN, CDR2 SYDVKM. Deletions cut 6 bases from V and 0 bases from J, with 20 bases between. The CDR3 spans 18 residues.

The chain uses TRBV7-9 and TRBJ2-2, with D hard to call. V was clipped by 2 bases and J by 2 bases, with 15 bases between them. There are 17 residues in the CDR3. Germline V gene sequence: CDR1 SEHNR, CDR2 FQNEAQ (reference sequence). CDR3 DNA sequence: TGTGCCAGCAGCTTAATACCCCTTTGGAGAAACACCGGGGAGCTGTTTTTT. As protein: CASSLIPLWRNTGELFF.

This chain joins TRBV7-9 and TRBJ1-2, with a possible D match to TRBD1 (6 bases). The CDR3 consists of 14 residues. V was trimmed by 5 bases and J by 2 bases, leaving 12 bases between them. Germline CDR1 SEHNR, CDR2 FQNEAQ (reference sequence). CDR3 loop: CASSPQTGNYGYTF. The CDR3 region has the DNA TGTGCCAGCAGCCCTCAAACAGGGAACTATGGCTACACCTTC.

The chain is built from TRBV9 and TRBJ2-5; 10 positions agree with TRBD2. The CDR3 covers 15 residues. Germline V gene sequence: CDR1 SGDLS, CDR2 YYNGEE. After removal of 0 bases from V and 5 bases from J, the junction contained 4 bases not matched to a gene. In DNA, the CDR3 is TGTGCCAGCAGCGTAGAGCCTAGCGGGAGTGAGACCCAGTACTTC. Its protein product is CASSVEPSGSETQYF. The full variable domain, completed using reference TRBV9 and TRBJ2-5, is DSGVTQTPKHLITATGQRVTLRCSPRSGDLSVYWYQQSLDQGLQFLIQYYNGEERAKGNILERFSAQQFPDLHSELNLSSLELGDSALYFCASSVEPSGSETQYFGPGTRLLVL.

The chain carries TRBV19 and TRBJ2-7, with no clear D. The CDR3 is made up of 14 amino acids. V gave up 5 bases and J gave up 0 bases, with 11 bases separating them. CDR1 is LNHDA, CDR2 SQIVND, per germline (reference sequence). The DNA of the CDR3 is TGTGCCAGTAGTCCAACACACAGCTCCTACGAGCAGTACTTC. It yields the protein CASSPTHSSYEQYF.

The chain employs TRBV30 and TRBJ1-1; tentative D call: TRBD1 (6 bases). The CDR3 extends over 14 amino acids. The V gene lost 0 bases and the J gene lost 6 bases, with 14 bases spanning the gap. Germline CDR1 and CDR2: GTSNPN and SVGIG (reference sequence). CDR3 coding DNA: TGTGCCTGGAGTGTAGCGATTGAGGGGGCTGAAGCTTTCTTT. This sequence encodes CAWSVAIEGAEAFF.

This clone was recorded a few times. This rearrangement joins TRBV7-9 to TRBJ2-7, with 7 positions matching TRBD1. Losses at the gene ends were 5 bases for V and 2 bases for J; bases not matched to a gene: 9. Germline V gene data show CDR1 as SEHNR and CDR2 as FQNEAQ (reference sequence). This CDR3 spans 15 amino acids. The CDR3 DNA reads TGTGCCAGCAGCCCGGTAATGACAGGGCCCTACGAGCAGTACTTC. Its protein product is CASSPVMTGPYEQYF.

J is TRBJ2-4 and V is TRBV14; 7 bases are a match to TRBD1. V shed 3 bases and J 6 bases; nucleotides not matched to a gene: 2. The CDR3 consists of 13 residues. The germline V gene encodes CDR1 SGHDN and CDR2 FVKESK. CDR3 sequence (DNA): TGTGCCAGCAGCCACTCAGGGGGAAACATTCAGTACTTC. Translation: CASSHSGGNIQYF.

The CDR3 DNA reads as TGTGCCAGCAGTAGACTAGCGGGAGGGTCGGATACGCAGTATTTT. It is translated as CASSRLAGGSDTQYF. The chain carries TRBV6-2 or TRBV6-3 and TRBJ2-3; 14 nucleotides match TRBD2. Germline V gene lookup returns CDR1 MNHEY and CDR2 SVGEGT. The ends lost 5 bases at V and 6 bases at J; junction bases unmatched: 4. The CDR3 sequence is 15 residues long.

The gene calls are TRBV3-1 (or the pseudogene TRBV3-2) and TRBJ1-5, with unresolved D. The CDR3 is 18 residues long. Germline-derived CDR1 and CDR2 are LGHDT and YNNKEL (reference sequence). Trimming pared 0 bases from V and 6 bases from J, leaving 21 bases between. The CDR3 sequence: CASSQDRLPVGCLQPQHF. The CDR3 DNA reads TGTGCCAGCAGCCAAGATCGACTACCGGTCGGGTGCCTTCAGCCCCAGCATTTT.

The V gene is TRBV2, the J gene TRBJ2-5, with a tentative D call TRBD1 (5 bases). CDR3 length: 13 amino acids. Deletions cut 7 bases from V and 2 bases from J, with 11 bases between. CDR1 SNHLY and CDR2 FYNNEI come from the germline V gene. The DNA for the CDR3 is TGTGCCAGCAACAGGCTAGGGCAAGAGACCCAGTACTTC. Residues: CASNRLGQETQYF.

As for this clone: Germline and junction disagree at one end, which may indicate a read error. CDR3 coding DNA: TGTGCCAGTAGTGGGCTTGGTGATTATGGCTACATCTTC. Translation: CASSGLGDYGYIF. V is TRBV19 and J is TRBJ1-2; D is unresolved. CDR1 LNHDA and CDR2 SQIVND come from the germline V gene (reference sequence). This CDR3 has 13 residues.

J is TRBJ1-2 and V is TRBV19; 8 positions match TRBD1. V lost 3 bases, J lost 8 bases, and 8 bases stayed unmatched. Germline CDR1 and CDR2: LNHDA and SQIVND (reference sequence). This CDR3 has 14 residues. DNA of the CDR3: TGTGCCAGTAGTATCTTGACAGGGGTGGAAGGCTACACCTTC. This translates into CASSILTGVEGYTF. The full variable domain, rest sourced from reference TRBV19 and TRBJ1-2, is DGGITQSPKYLFRKEGQNVTLSCEQNLNHDAMYWYRQDPGQGLRLIYYSQIVNDFQKGDIAEGYSVSREKKESFPLTVTSAQKNPTAFYLCASSILTGVEGYTFGSGTRLTVV.

The chain carries TRBV28 and TRBJ1-5; no firm D call. Per the germline V gene, CDR1 is MDHEN and CDR2 is SYDVKM. Trimming stripped 3 bases from V and 8 bases from J, with 17 bases between. This CDR3 is built from 15 residues. CDR3 coding DNA: TGTGCCAGCAGTTTTGCTTTGGCTTTAGGAGAGCCCCAGCATTTT. Encoded protein: CASSFALALGEPQHF.